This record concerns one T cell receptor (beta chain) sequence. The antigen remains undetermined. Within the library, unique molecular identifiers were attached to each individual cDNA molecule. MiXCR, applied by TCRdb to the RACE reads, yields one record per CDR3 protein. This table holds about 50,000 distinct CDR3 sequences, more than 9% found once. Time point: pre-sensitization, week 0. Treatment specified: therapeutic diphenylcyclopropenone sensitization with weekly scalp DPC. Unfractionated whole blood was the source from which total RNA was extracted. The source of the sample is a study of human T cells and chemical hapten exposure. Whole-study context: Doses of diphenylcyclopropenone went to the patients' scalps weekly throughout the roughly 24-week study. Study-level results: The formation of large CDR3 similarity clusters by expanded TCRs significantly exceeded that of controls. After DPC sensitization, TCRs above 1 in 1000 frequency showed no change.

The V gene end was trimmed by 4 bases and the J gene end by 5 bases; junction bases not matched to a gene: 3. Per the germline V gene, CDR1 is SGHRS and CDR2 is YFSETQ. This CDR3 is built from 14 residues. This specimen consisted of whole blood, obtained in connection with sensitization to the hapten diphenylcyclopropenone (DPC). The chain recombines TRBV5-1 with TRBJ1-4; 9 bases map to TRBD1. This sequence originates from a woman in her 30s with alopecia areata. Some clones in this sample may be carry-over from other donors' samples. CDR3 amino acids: CASSTGQGNEKLFF. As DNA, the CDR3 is TGCGCCAGCAGCACAGGACAGGGGAATGAAAAACTGTTTTTT.